This passage covers 27 T cell receptor beta chains from one sample sequenced in a study of long-term antiretroviral therapy in people with HIV. They ran version v3.0 of the immunoSEQ assay at survey level. The table came from immunoSEQ multiplex PCR; TCRdb's copy has only in-frame clones and leaves some out. The sample comprises tens of thousands of clones, nearly 85% of which are singletons, and approximately 11% rests with the top ten. The sample consisted of unsorted PBMCs, taken 0.8 years before starting antiretroviral therapy. The receptors were gathered from a man between 18 and 29 years old with HIV.

This chain joins TRBV9 and TRBJ2-6, with D hard to call. Germline lookup yields CDR1 SGDLS and CDR2 YYNGEE. CDR3 length equals 12 residues. V was clipped by 2 bases and J by 3 bases, with 0 bases between them. CDR3 nucleotide sequence: TGTGCCAGCAGCGTTGGGGCCAACGTCCTGACTTTC. Translating gives CASSVGANVLTF. The variable domain in full, with the rest retrieved from reference TRBV9 and TRBJ2-6, is DSGVTQTPKHLITATGQRVTLRCSPRSGDLSVYWYQQSLDQGLQFLIQYYNGEERAKGNILERFSAQQFPDLHSELNLSSLELGDSALYFCASSVGANVLTFGAGSRLTVL.

This clone showed up just a few times. The genes are TRBV4-2 and TRBJ1-2; tentative D call: TRBD1 (5 bases). CDR3 length: 13 amino acids. The V gene lost 4 bases and the J gene lost 2 bases, with 8 bases spanning the gap. CDR1 and CDR2 (germline): LGHNA, YNFKEQ. CDR3 coding DNA: TGTGCCAGCAGCCGACAGAGAAACTATGGCTACACCTTC. Encoded protein: CASSRQRNYGYTF.

J is TRBJ2-1 and V is TRBV19; TRBD1 might be the D (5 bases). From germline, CDR1 is LNHDA and CDR2 SQIVND (reference sequence). Trimming cost V 5 bases and J 5 bases, with 10 bases left between them. This CDR3 has 13 residues. Here the CDR3 DNA reads TGTGCCAGTAGTTTTAACAGGCACAATGAGCAGTTCTTC. This translates into CASSFNRHNEQFF.

The chain uses TRBV29-1 and TRBJ1-3; D call uncertain. The CDR3 contains 14 residues. Trimming left V 6 bases short and J 0 bases short, with 12 bases between. Germline V gene sequence: CDR1 SQVTM, CDR2 ANQGSEA. The CDR3 nucleotides are TGCAGCGTCCAACCACCCAGCTCTGGAAACACCATATATTTT. Amino acids: CSVQPPSSGNTIYF.

As DNA, the CDR3 is TGCGCCAGCAGCTATGGACAGGGGGGCGGGGAGCTGTTTTTT. This translates into CASSYGQGGGELFF. This chain links TRBV5-1 with TRBJ2-2, with 10 nucleotides matching TRBD1. From germline, CDR1 is SGHRS and CDR2 YFSETQ. The CDR3 is 14 amino acids. V trimming: 3 bases; J trimming: 7 bases; junction bases outside the gene matches: 3.

This rearrangement joins TRBV5-6 to TRBJ1-6; maybe TRBD1 (5 bases). Trimming cost V 2 bases and J 7 bases, with 10 bases left between them. The germline gives CDR1 SGHDT, CDR2 YYEEEE. This CDR3 contains 14 residues. CDR3 region: CASSLGTGNSPLHF. The DNA of the CDR3 is TGTGCCAGCAGCTTAGGGACGGGAAATTCACCCCTCCACTTT.

This clone was detected a few times. V gene TRBV28 combines with J gene TRBJ2-1; tentative D call: TRBD2 (6 bases). The germline V gene encodes CDR1 MDHEN and CDR2 SYDVKM. CDR3 length equals 14 residues. CDR3 nucleotides: TGTGCGAGCGAGGACGGAGGGATCTACAATGAGCAGTTCTTC. Translating it yields CASEDGGIYNEQFF.

V gene TRBV27 combines with J gene TRBJ2-2, with D uncertain. From germline, CDR1 is MNHEY and CDR2 SMNVEV (reference sequence). The CDR3 totals 11 residues. Trimming removed 7 bases from V and 2 bases from J, with 2 bases in between. CDR3 coding DNA: TGTGCCAGCACTAACACCGGGGAGCTGTTTTTT. Amino acid sequence: CASTNTGELFF.

This clone was seen more than once but under ten times. The gene calls are TRBV10-3 and TRBJ2-2, with no clear D. The CDR3 has 12 residues. The germline CDR1 and CDR2 sequences are ENHRY and SYGVKD. V lost 7 bases to trimming and J lost 5 bases, with 8 bases between them. The CDR3 DNA is TGTGCCATCACAGGCAGGACCGGGGAGCTGTTTTTT. This sequence encodes CAITGRTGELFF.

The chain recombines TRBV5-4 with TRBJ2-5, with 8 bases matching TRBD2. The CDR3 sequence is 15 residues long. Germline V gene data show CDR1 as SGHNT and CDR2 as YYREEE (reference sequence). The V segment lost 0 bases and the J segment 2 bases; nucleotides outside the gene matches: 3. CDR3 loop: CASSLVVAGQETQYF. CDR3 nucleotide sequence: TGTGCCAGCAGCTTGGTGGTAGCGGGACAAGAGACCCAGTACTTC.

The chain carries TRBV4-3 and TRBJ2-7, with TRBD1 identical over 11 bases. This CDR3 has 17 amino acids. Germline trimming cut 0 bases from V and 7 bases from J; bases unmatched to any gene: 11. Germline CDR1 is LGHNA and CDR2 is YSLEER. DNA for the CDR3: TGCGCCAGCAGCCAAGAAGCGTGGGACAGGGGGAATTTGGAGCAGTACTTC. This encodes CASSQEAWDRGNLEQYF.

The chain recombines TRBV6-5 with TRBJ1-6, with D possibly TRBD1 on 6 matching bases. With 4 bases removed from V and 7 bases from J, the gap between germline ends came to 11 bases. Germline lookup yields CDR1 MNHEY and CDR2 SVGAGI. The CDR3 sequence is 14 residues long. The chain's CDR3 is CASSFSQGNSPLHF. DNA of the CDR3: TGTGCCAGCAGTTTTTCACAGGGCAATTCACCCCTCCACTTT.

The V gene is TRBV18, the J gene TRBJ2-1; no definite D call. This CDR3 is 13 amino acids long. CDR1 is KGHSH, CDR2 LQKENI, per germline. V lost 4 bases to trimming and J lost 5 bases, with 9 bases between them. The CDR3 loop reads CASSQTDDNEQFF. The CDR3 DNA reads as TGTGCCAGCTCACAGACGGACGACAATGAGCAGTTCTTC.

This clone was counted a single time. This chain links TRBV7-8 with TRBJ2-7, with D perhaps being TRBD1 or TRBD2 (5 bases each). V dropped 0 bases and J dropped 0 bases, with 9 bases sitting between them. This CDR3 is 15 amino acids long. Germline V lookup: CDR1 SGHVS, CDR2 FQNEAQ. The DNA for the CDR3 is TGTGCCAGCAGCTTAGCGGGTGGGGGCTCCTACGAGCAGTACTTC. The encoded protein is CASSLAGGGSYEQYF.

The chain links TRBV6-5 to TRBJ2-3; a possible D gene is TRBD2 (6 bases). The CDR3 runs to 15 residues. Trimming took 3 bases from V and 4 from J, leaving 14 bases between them. Looked up from germline, CDR1 is MNHEY and CDR2 is SVGAGI. Here the CDR3 reads CASSYMFGGADTQYF. CDR3 bases: TGTGCCAGCAGTTATATGTTTGGCGGGGCAGATACGCAGTATTTT.

CDR3: CASSLVPLGGLNTEAFF. CDR3 in DNA: TGCGCCAGCAGCTTGGTACCCCTGGGGGGATTGAACACTGAAGCTTTCTTT. V is TRBV5-1 and J is TRBJ1-1, with a possible D match to TRBD1 (5 bases). The CDR3 totals 17 residues. Deletions cut 0 bases from V and 0 bases from J, with 15 bases between. CDR1 is SGHRS and CDR2 is YFSETQ in the germline V gene. The variable domain in full, with the rest retrieved from reference TRBV5-1 and TRBJ1-1, is KAGVTQTPRYLIKTRGQQVTLSCSPISGHRSVSWYQQTPGQGLQFLFEYFSETQRNKGNFPGRFSGRQFSNSRSEMNVSTLELGDSALYLCASSLVPLGGLNTEAFFGQGTRLTVV.

This clone appeared a few times. The chain couples TRBV6-1 to TRBJ2-2, with D possibly matching TRBD1 (6 bases). There are 13 residues in the CDR3. Germline V gene sequence: CDR1 MNHNS, CDR2 SASEGT. V was trimmed by 11 bases and J by 1 base, leaving 11 bases between them. The CDR3: CAGETGNTGELFF. In nucleotides, the CDR3 is TGTGCCGGGGAGACAGGGAACACCGGGGAGCTGTTTTTT.

V is TRBV7-8 and J is TRBJ2-7; unclear D gene. Trimming took 1 base from V and 4 from J, leaving 8 bases between them. The length of the CDR3 is 13 residues. Germline V gene lookup returns CDR1 SGHVS and CDR2 FQNEAQ. In DNA form, the CDR3 reads TGTGCCAGCAGCTTAGGTAACAGTTACGAGCAGTACTTC. Its translation: CASSLGNSYEQYF.

The chain is built from TRBV28 and TRBJ2-3, with D possibly being TRBD1 (6 bases). This CDR3 is 15 amino acids long. Germline values: CDR1 MDHEN, CDR2 SYDVKM. Between the trimmed V and J ends, which lost 9 bases and 4 bases, there was a span of 20 bases. The CDR3 is CASNGAGASADTQYF. The CDR3 nucleotides are TGTGCCAGTAATGGGGCAGGGGCGAGCGCAGATACGCAGTATTTT.

J is TRBJ1-2 and V is TRBV19; TRBD1 matches 10 bases. J lost 1 base, V lost 2 bases, and 4 bases had no gene match. Germline-derived CDR1 and CDR2 are LNHDA and SQIVND (reference sequence). The CDR3 loop spans 16 amino acids. This CDR3 reads CASSIYGTGVNYGYTF. CDR3 in DNA: TGTGCCAGTAGTATATACGGGACAGGGGTTAACTATGGCTACACCTTC.

The V call is TRBV11-2, the J call TRBJ2-2; perhaps D is TRBD1 or TRBD2 (5 bases each). Germline V gives CDR1 SGHAT, CDR2 FQNNGV. The CDR3 is 16 residues long. V shed 4 bases and J shed 4 bases, with 16 bases lying between them. The CDR3 loop is CASSSRARDGTGELFF. The CDR3 DNA follows: TGTGCCAGCAGCTCAAGAGCCCGGGACGGCACCGGGGAGCTGTTTTTT.

This clone showed up just a few times. The genes are TRBV4-1 and TRBJ2-7, with 10 bases matching TRBD2. This CDR3 comprises 17 residues. Germline V gives CDR1 MGHRA, CDR2 YSYEKL. Trimming took 4 bases from V and 4 from J; bases not matched to a gene: 13. CDR3: CASSPRAASGGRYEQYF. As DNA, the CDR3 is TGCGCCAGCAGCCCACGGGCGGCTAGCGGGGGCCGATACGAGCAGTACTTC.

The chain combines TRBV6-5 with TRBJ2-1; TRBD1 might be the D (6 bases). The CDR3 has 14 amino acids. V lost 2 bases, J lost 3 bases, and 8 bases lay in between. Germline V gene data show CDR1 as MNHEY and CDR2 as SVGAGI. The CDR3 DNA sequence: TGTGCCAGCAGTTACGGGGGACACTACAATGAGCAGTTCTTC. It yields the protein CASSYGGHYNEQFF.

The chain is built from TRBV16 and TRBJ2-3, with 9 bases identical to TRBD2. The CDR3 contains 15 residues. Germline lookup yields CDR1 KGHSY and CDR2 FQNENV. The trim removed 2 bases at V and 2 bases at J, leaving 2 bases unmatched. The DNA of the CDR3 is TGTGCCAGCAGCCAACCTAGCGGGGACACAGATACGCAGTATTTT. Amino acids: CASSQPSGDTDTQYF. Together with reference TRBV16 and TRBJ2-3, the CDR3 gives the full variable domain: GEEVAQTPKHLVRGEGQKAKLYCAPIKGHSYVFWYQQVLKNEFKFLISFQNENVFDETGMPKERFSAKCLPNSPCSLEIQATKLEDSAVYFCASSQPSGDTDTQYFGPGTRLTVL.

The chain carries TRBV30 and TRBJ1-5; TRBD1 aligns across 7 bases. The germline CDR1 and CDR2 sequences are GTSNPN and SVGIG (reference sequence). After removal of 1 base from V and 4 bases from J, the junction contained 4 bases not matched to a gene. The CDR3 has 14 amino acids. The CDR3 DNA follows: TGTGCCTGGAGTGGGGACAGCCCAAATCAGCCCCAGCATTTT. Protein: CAWSGDSPNQPQHF.

The chain links TRBV27 to TRBJ1-3, with D possibly being TRBD1 (5 bases). The CDR3 consists of 14 residues. The V gene lost 3 bases and the J gene lost 4 bases, with 10 bases spanning the gap. The germline V gene has CDR1 MNHEY and CDR2 SMNVEV (reference sequence). In DNA, the CDR3 is TGTGCCAGCAGTTTCACCGCAGGGGGAAACACCATATATTTT. It yields the protein CASSFTAGGNTIYF.

This sequence joins TRBV5-6 and TRBJ2-3; unclear D gene. The CDR3 extends over 13 amino acids. CDR1 SGHDT and CDR2 YYEEEE come from the germline V gene. V was clipped by 0 bases and J by 2 bases, with 4 bases between them. In DNA form, the CDR3 reads TGTGCCAGCAGCTTGGAGTTCACAGATACGCAGTATTTT. Residues: CASSLEFTDTQYF.